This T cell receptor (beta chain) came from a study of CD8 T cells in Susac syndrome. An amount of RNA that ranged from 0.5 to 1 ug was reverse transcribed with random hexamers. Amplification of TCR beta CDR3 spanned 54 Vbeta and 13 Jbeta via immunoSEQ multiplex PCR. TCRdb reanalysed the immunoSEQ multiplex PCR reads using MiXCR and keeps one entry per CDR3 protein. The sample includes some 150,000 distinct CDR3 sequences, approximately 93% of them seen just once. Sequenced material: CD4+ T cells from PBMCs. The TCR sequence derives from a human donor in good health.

The CDR3 DNA sequence: TGTGCCAGCAGTTTCGGCGGGTATAGGACTGAAGCTTTCTTT. Translated, it gives CASSFGGYRTEAFF. The gene calls are TRBV28 and TRBJ1-1; D not resolved. Looked up from germline, CDR1 is MDHEN and CDR2 is SYDVKM. The CDR3 runs to 14 residues. Trimming stripped 3 bases from V and 5 bases from J, with 13 bases between.